This TCR beta chain comes out of a study of blood T cell repertoires in COVID-19. Generated by immunoSEQ multiplex PCR, the TCRdb table keeps only in-frame clones and is missing some. Found here are under 200,000 clones, 85% of them singletons; the top ten hold around 4.9%. The TCR was taken from a woman over 75 with acute or convalescent COVID-19. The sample taken for sequencing was peripheral blood.

The CDR3 is CASSPLAGEGYTF. DNA for the CDR3: TGTGCCAGCTCACCTTTGGCAGGCGAGGGCTACACCTTC. V usage is TRBV18 and J usage is TRBJ1-2; D call uncertain. Germline CDR1 and CDR2: KGHSH and LQKENI. There are 13 residues in the CDR3. V lost 3 bases to trimming and J lost 8 bases, with 13 bases between them.